Each of the 2 T cell receptor beta chains below was sequenced from the same sample in a study of T-cell memory formation after mild COVID-19. TCRdb independently ran MiXCR on the 5' RACE reads; one entry per CDR3 protein. The sample consists of under 300,000 distinct CDR3 sequences, 15% to 20% of them appearing once. Sequenced material: PBMCs or a T cell subset sorted from them (not recorded which). The source of these receptors is a man between 18 and 35 years old who had mild COVID-19 (a few samples of this study predate the infection). Cell type and time point are not known.

The chain couples TRBV4-1 to TRBJ2-4; D might be TRBD1 (5 bases). Germline V lookup: CDR1 MGHRA, CDR2 YSYEKL. V was shortened by 2 bases and J by 4 bases, with 9 bases between the two germline ends. This CDR3 spans 14 amino acids. The CDR3 is CASSQNQGKNIQYF. CDR3 nucleotide sequence: TGCGCCAGCAGCCAAAACCAGGGTAAAAACATTCAGTACTTC.

This clonotype was counted between two and nine times. Here the CDR3 DNA reads TGCGCCAGCAGCTATAGCGGGGAGAACGAGCAGTACTTC. Amino acid sequence: CASSYSGENEQYF. V and J are TRBV5-1 and TRBJ2-7, with 8 bases that match TRBD2. J gave up 5 bases and V 3 bases, and 4 bases lay outside the gene matches. This CDR3 spans 13 amino acids. Germline CDR1 and CDR2: SGHRS and YFSETQ.